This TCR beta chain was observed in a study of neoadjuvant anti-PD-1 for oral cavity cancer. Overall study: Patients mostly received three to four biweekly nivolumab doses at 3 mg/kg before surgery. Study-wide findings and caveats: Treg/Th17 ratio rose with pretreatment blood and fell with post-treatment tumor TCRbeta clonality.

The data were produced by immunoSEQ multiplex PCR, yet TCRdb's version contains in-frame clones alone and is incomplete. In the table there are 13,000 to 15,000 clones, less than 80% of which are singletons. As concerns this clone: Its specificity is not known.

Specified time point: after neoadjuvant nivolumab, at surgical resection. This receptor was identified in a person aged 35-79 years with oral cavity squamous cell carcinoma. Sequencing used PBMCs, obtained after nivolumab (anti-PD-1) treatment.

The CDR3 DNA sequence: TGTGCCAGCAGCTTGTACAGGGACCCCTACAATGAGCAGTTCTTC. Translating it yields CASSLYRDPYNEQFF. The chain carries TRBV5-6 and TRBJ2-1, with D perhaps matching TRBD1 (6 bases). This CDR3 region has 15 residues. V lost 1 base to trimming and J lost 2 bases, with 10 bases between them. Germline CDR1 SGHDT, CDR2 YYEEEE.